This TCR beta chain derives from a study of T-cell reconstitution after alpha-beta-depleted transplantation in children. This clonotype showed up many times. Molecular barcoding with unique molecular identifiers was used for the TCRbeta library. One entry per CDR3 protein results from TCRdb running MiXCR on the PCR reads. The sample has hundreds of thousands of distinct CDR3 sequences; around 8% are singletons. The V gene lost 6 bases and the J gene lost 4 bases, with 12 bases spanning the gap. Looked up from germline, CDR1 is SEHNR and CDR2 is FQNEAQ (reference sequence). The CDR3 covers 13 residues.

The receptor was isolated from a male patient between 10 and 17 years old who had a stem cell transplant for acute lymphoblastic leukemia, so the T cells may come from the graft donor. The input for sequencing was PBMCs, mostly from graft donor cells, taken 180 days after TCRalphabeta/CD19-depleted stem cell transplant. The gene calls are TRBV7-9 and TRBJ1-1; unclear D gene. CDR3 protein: CASSPGWGTEAFF. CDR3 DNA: TGTGCCAGCAGTCCGGGTTGGGGCACTGAAGCTTTCTTT. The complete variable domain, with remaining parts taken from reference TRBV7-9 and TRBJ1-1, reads DTGVSQNPRHKITKRGQNVTFRCDPISEHNRLYWYRQTLGQGPEFLTYFQNEAQLEKSRLLSDRFSAERPKGSFSTLEIQRTEQGDSAMYLCASSPGWGTEAFFGQGTRLTVV.